These T cell receptor beta chains were read from a single sample in a study of blood T cell repertoires in COVID-19. Clones were read by immunoSEQ multiplex PCR, and TCRdb kept only the in-frame ones, dropping some. The sample includes 400,000 to 500,000 clones, roughly 88% seen only once; the top ten take about 1.5%. Sequenced material: PBMCs or T cells enriched from blood (not recorded which). Receptors were obtained from a young woman who had been exposed to COVID-19. CDR3s include the opening cysteine and the closing phenylalanine or tryptophan. D genes are given only for firm matches. Part of the rows lack a size; the others show once, few, many or a class for expanded clones.

v_gene,j_gene,abundance,d_gene,CDR3nt,CDR3aa
TRBV12-3/TRBV12-4,TRBJ1-2,NA,NA,TGTGCCAGCAGTTTCCCGGGTAAAGGCTACACCTTC,CASSFPGKGYTF
TRBV12-3/TRBV12-4,TRBJ2-7,NA,NA,TGTGCCAGCAGACAGACTAGTTACGAGCAGTACTTC,CASRQTSYEQYF
TRBV19,TRBJ1-1,NA,TRBD1,TGTGCCAGTAGTATCGGACAGGGTACCACTGAAGCTTTCTTT,CASSIGQGTTEAFF
TRBV30,TRBJ2-3,NA,TRBD2,TGTGCCTGGACCCCCTTCGCGGGGGGGCCCGATACGCAGTATTTT,CAWTPFAGGPDTQYF
TRBV24-1,TRBJ1-5,once,NA,TGTGCCACCAGTGATTTCGGCTGGCGGCTGAATCAGCCCCAGCATTTT,CATSDFGWRLNQPQHF
TRBV3-1/TRBV3-2,TRBJ2-1,few,NA,TGTGCCAGCAGGACTCATGAGCAGTTCTTC,CASRTHEQFF
TRBV4-1,TRBJ2-5,NA,TRBD2,TGCGCCAGCAGCCTCCTTCAGCGGGGGGCAAACCTACAAGAGACCCAGTACTTC,CASSLLQRGANLQETQYF
TRBV7-2,TRBJ2-7,NA,NA,TGTGCCAGCAGCTTAGGGTCGGGCGCAGGGGTTTCCTACGAGCAGTACTTC,CASSLGSGAGVSYEQYF
TRBV10-3,TRBJ1-5,NA,NA,TGTGCCATCAGTGAGTCGCAGCAGCCCCAGCATTTT,CAISESQQPQHF
TRBV29-1,TRBJ2-1,NA,NA,TGCAGCGTTGAAGGGGCTGAGTGGAGGGTCAATGAGCAGTTCTTC,CSVEGAEWRVNEQFF
TRBV9,TRBJ2-7,NA,NA,TGTGCCAGCAGCGTAGACCTACCCCCCTACGAGCAGTACTTC,CASSVDLPPYEQYF
TRBV5-4,TRBJ2-1,NA,NA,TGTGCCAGCAGCTTGGGGTCGGGGGGCCGTATAGACAATGAGCAGTTCTTC,CASSLGSGGRIDNEQFF
TRBV4-2,TRBJ2-7,NA,TRBD2,TGTGCCAGCAGCTCGACTAGCGGGGCCTCCTACGAGCAGTACTTC,CASSSTSGASYEQYF
TRBV6-5,TRBJ2-3,NA,NA,TGTGCCAGCAGTTACACCCCTACCGGGTCAGATACGCAGTATTTT,CASSYTPTGSDTQYF
TRBV6-5,TRBJ2-1,few,NA,TGTGCCAGCAGTTACTTCGGGGGAGCCAATGAGCAGTTCTTC,CASSYFGGANEQFF
TRBV29-1,TRBJ2-3,NA,TRBD1,TGCAGCGTTGAACTTGGACAGGGGACTTCCACAGATACGCAGTATTTT,CSVELGQGTSTDTQYF
TRBV19,TRBJ1-1,NA,NA,TGTGCCAGTAGTATAGACAGGAACACTGAAGCTTTCTTT,CASSIDRNTEAFF
TRBV28,TRBJ1-4,NA,NA,TGTGCCAGCAGTTCCCCCGGAGCCGGTGGTGAAAAACTGTTTTTT,CASSSPGAGGEKLFF
TRBV21-1,TRBJ2-1,NA,NA,TGTGCCAGCAGCAACCGGGGGAACAATGAGCAGTTCTTC,CASSNRGNNEQFF
TRBV11-2,TRBJ1-2,NA,NA,TGTGCCAGCAGCCTCTCACGCGATGGCTACACCTTC,CASSLSRDGYTF
TRBV7-2,TRBJ1-6,NA,NA,TGTGCCAGCAGCCCCAGTTTATCACCCCTCCACTTT,CASSPSLSPLHF
TRBV7-2,TRBJ1-5,NA,TRBD1,TGTGCCAGCAGCCCAGACAGGGGGCAAATTGCCCAGCATTTT,CASSPDRGQIAQHF
TRBV6-2/TRBV6-3,TRBJ2-7,NA,NA,TGTGCCAGCAGTTACTCGGCACTAGACCCCTACGAGCAGTACTTC,CASSYSALDPYEQYF
TRBV6-6,TRBJ1-1,few,NA,TGTGCCAGCAGCCTGGGGCTGAACACTGAAGCTTTCTTT,CASSLGLNTEAFF
TRBV4-1,TRBJ2-7,NA,NA,TGCGCCAGCAGCCAAGACGCAGGGTTTGCGACCTACGAGCAGTACTTC,CASSQDAGFATYEQYF
TRBV19,TRBJ1-1,NA,TRBD1,TGTGCCAGTACCCTGGACAGGGTGAACACTGAAGCTTTCTTT,CASTLDRVNTEAFF
TRBV9,TRBJ2-2,NA,NA,TGTGCCAGCAGCCTCGTTACCGGGGAGCTGTTTTTT,CASSLVTGELFF
TRBV7-9,TRBJ2-3,NA,NA,TGTGCCAGCAGCCAAACCGCCCAGGGGAAGGACACAGATACGCAGTATTTT,CASSQTAQGKDTDTQYF
TRBV29-1,TRBJ2-2,NA,NA,TGCAGCGTGGGGAGGAACACCGGGGAGCTGTTTTTT,CSVGRNTGELFF
TRBV2,TRBJ1-5,NA,TRBD1,TGTGCCGGTCGGGACAGCAAAAATCAGCCCCAGCATTTT,CAGRDSKNQPQHF
TRBV7-2,TRBJ2-1,once,TRBD2,TGTGCCAGCAGCTTATTGGGGCTAGCGGGAGCGGGTGAGCAGTTCTTC,CASSLLGLAGAGEQFF
TRBV7-8,TRBJ1-1,once,NA,TGTGCCAGCAGCTTATATATGAACACTGAAGCTTTCTTT,CASSLYMNTEAFF
TRBV18,TRBJ2-1,NA,NA,TGTGCCAGCTCAACTGAAACGGGATCCTACAATGAGCAGTTCTTC,CASSTETGSYNEQFF
TRBV5-8,TRBJ2-5,NA,NA,TGTGCCAGCACCTCTGACTTGGCGGAGACCCAGTACTTC,CASTSDLAETQYF
TRBV28,TRBJ1-5,NA,TRBD1,TGTGCCAGCAGTAAGGGGGCGGACAATCAGCCCCAGCATTTT,CASSKGADNQPQHF
TRBV3-1/TRBV3-2,TRBJ2-3,NA,TRBD2,TGTGCCAGCAGCCAAGATAGACTAGCGGGAGAAGGTACGCAGTATTTT,CASSQDRLAGEGTQYF
TRBV6-2/TRBV6-3,TRBJ2-5,NA,TRBD2,TGTGCCAGCAGTTACCAGGGGACTAGCGGGGGCCCTCGGGAGACCCAGTACTTC,CASSYQGTSGGPRETQYF
TRBV4-3,TRBJ1-1,NA,NA,TGCGCCAGCAGCCAAGGGAGCTTTGGGGGGGGAGGGATGAACACTGAAGCTTTCTTT,CASSQGSFGGGGMNTEAFF
TRBV18,TRBJ2-6,NA,NA,TGTGCCAGCTCACCACCGGGGAGTGGGGCCAACGTCCTGACTTTC,CASSPPGSGANVLTF
TRBV3-1/TRBV3-2,TRBJ1-1,NA,NA,TGTGCCAGCAGCCCATATAAGGGGCCGAACACTGAAGCTTTCTTT,CASSPYKGPNTEAFF